The clone carrying this T cell receptor (beta chain) was counted at least ten times. As yet, its antigen is unknown. The DNA ends 3 residues before the CDR3 does, and the rest of the CDR3 is filled in from the germline J gene. Profiling relied on immunoSEQ multiplex PCR, and the TCRdb table lists in-frame clones only, not all of them. The repertoire shows about 52,000 clones, none seen only once; the top ten take around 2%. This sample is part of a study of T cell clonality in common variable immunodeficiency. Findings of the study overall: What drives increased CVID clonality needs T cell subpopulation sequencing. In common variable immunodeficiency, TCR beta chains reportedly carried fewer deletions and N-nucleotide insertions.

The CDR3 loop spans 13 amino acids. Trimming removed 3 bases at V and 0 bases at J, with 7 bases between. Germline V CDR1 and CDR2: DFQATT, SNEGSKA (reference sequence). The clonotype was recovered from a person aged 18 to 70 in good health. V gene TRBV20-1 combines with J gene TRBJ2-3, with unresolved D. Input material: peripheral blood mononuclear cells. The CDR3: CSARGSSTDTQYF. The CDR3 bases that were read are TGCAGTGCTAGGGGCAGTAGCACAGATACG.